This TCR beta chain comes out of a study of shared clonotypes between healthy human individuals. Study findings and constraints: Lower generation probabilities were found for non-shared clonotypes than for those shared by all four donors. Among donors, sharing of clonotypes was expected to be affected by sequencing depth.

Once extracted for a subset, genomic DNA was divided evenly among several immunoSEQ plates. Here immunoSEQ multiplex PCR was the method, and the copy in TCRdb shows in-frame clones only, minus some. The table shows 2 million or so clones, with about 95% occurring only once. In the naive CD8 group, cells lacked CD45RO and were positively selected for CCR7, so terminally differentiated effector memory CD45RA+ cells were left out. In the case of this clone: Its antigen is undetermined.

Trimming at V came to 0 bases and at J to 5 bases, leaving 9 bases not matched to a gene. From germline, CDR1 is PRHDT and CDR2 FYEKMQ (reference sequence). The CDR3 sequence is 16 residues long. The receptor comes from a man aged 18 to 35 in good health. The sample consisted of naive CD8+ T cells sorted from blood. The chain employs TRBV13 and TRBJ2-5, with 7 nucleotides matching TRBD2. CDR3 nucleotide sequence: TGTGCCAGCAGCTTAGGCGGGGGGAGTTTAGCGGAGACCCAGTACTTC. Protein sequence: CASSLGGGSLAETQYF.